This T cell receptor beta chain was documented in a study of blood T cell repertoires in COVID-19. Study details: Sites in the United States, Italy and Spain provided acute and convalescent COVID-19 samples. T cells, B-cell-depleted T cells, or PBMCs provided the cDNA or gDNA that served as material.

CDR3 size: 18 residues. V trimming: 5 bases; J trimming: 4 bases; junction bases outside the gene matches: 9. CDR1 is SGHTA, CDR2 FQGNSA, per germline. In the study's own analysis: Amplified reference gene primers provided the basis for estimating nucleated cell counts. Repertoires were generated with immunoSEQ multiplex PCR, while TCRdb's copy carries only in-frame clones and drops some. That table gives V, J and clone size, and the DNA gave D and trimming. The data contain more than 75,000 clones, around 80% of them singletons. This clone was observed a single time. Sequencing input: peripheral blood. The genes are TRBV7-2 and TRBJ2-1, with 15 positions matching TRBD2. The receptor was isolated from a man between 60 and 75 years old with acute or convalescent COVID-19. This CDR3 is CASSRGLAGGGGYNEQFF. CDR3 nucleotide sequence: TGTGCCAGCAGCCGGGGACTAGCGGGAGGAGGGGGATACAATGAGCAGTTCTTC.